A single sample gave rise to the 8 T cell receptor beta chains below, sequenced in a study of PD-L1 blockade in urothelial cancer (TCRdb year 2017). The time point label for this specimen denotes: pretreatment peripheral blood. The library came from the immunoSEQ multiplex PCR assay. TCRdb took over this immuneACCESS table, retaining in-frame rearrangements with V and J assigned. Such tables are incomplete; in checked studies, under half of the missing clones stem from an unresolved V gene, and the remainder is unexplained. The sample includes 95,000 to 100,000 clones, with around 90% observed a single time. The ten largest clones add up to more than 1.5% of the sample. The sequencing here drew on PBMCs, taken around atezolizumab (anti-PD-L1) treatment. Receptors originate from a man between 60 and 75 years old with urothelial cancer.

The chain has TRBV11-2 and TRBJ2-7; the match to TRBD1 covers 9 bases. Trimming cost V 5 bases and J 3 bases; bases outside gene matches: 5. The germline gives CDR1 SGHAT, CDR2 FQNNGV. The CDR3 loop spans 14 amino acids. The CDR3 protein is CASSGTTGGYEQYF. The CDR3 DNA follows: TGTGCCAGCAGCGGGACGACAGGGGGCTACGAGCAGTACTTC.

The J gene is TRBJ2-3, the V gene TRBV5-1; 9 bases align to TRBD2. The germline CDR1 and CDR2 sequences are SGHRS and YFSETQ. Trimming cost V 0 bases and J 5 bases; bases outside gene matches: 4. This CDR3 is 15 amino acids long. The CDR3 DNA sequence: TGCGCCAGCAGCTTGGCCGATAGCGGGAGAGATACGCAGTATTTT. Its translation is CASSLADSGRDTQYF.

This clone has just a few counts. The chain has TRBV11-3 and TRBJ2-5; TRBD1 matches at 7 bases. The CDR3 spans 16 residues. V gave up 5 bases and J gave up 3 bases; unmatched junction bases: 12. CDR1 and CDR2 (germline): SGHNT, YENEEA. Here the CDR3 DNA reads TGTGCCAGCAGCAACCGACAGGGCCTCAGGGAAGAGACCCAGTACTTC. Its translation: CASSNRQGLREETQYF.

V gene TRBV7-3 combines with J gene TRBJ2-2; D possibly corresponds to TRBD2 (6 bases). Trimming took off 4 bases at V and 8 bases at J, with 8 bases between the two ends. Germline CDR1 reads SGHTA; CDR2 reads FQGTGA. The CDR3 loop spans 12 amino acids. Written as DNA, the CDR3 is TGTGCCAGCAGCTACCGGGGGGGGGAGCTGTTTTTT. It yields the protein CASSYRGGELFF. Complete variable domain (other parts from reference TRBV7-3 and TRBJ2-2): GAGVSQTPSNKVTEKGKYVELRCDPISGHTALYWYRQSLGQGPEFLIYFQGTGAADDSGLPNDRFFAVRPEGSVSTLKIQRTERGDSAVYLCASSYRGGELFFGEGSRLTVL.

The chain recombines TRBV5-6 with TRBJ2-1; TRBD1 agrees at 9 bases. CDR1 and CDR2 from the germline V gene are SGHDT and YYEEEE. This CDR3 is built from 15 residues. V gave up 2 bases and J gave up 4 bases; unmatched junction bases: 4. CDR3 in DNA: TGTGCCAGCAGCTTATGGGACAGGGATTACAATGAGCAGTTCTTC. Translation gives CASSLWDRDYNEQFF.

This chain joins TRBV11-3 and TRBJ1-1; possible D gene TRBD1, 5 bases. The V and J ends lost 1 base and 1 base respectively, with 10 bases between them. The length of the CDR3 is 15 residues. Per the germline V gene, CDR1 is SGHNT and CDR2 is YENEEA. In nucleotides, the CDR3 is TGTGCCAGCAGCTTAGGGGGGGGGTCGAACACTGAAGCTTTCTTT. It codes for CASSLGGGSNTEAFF.

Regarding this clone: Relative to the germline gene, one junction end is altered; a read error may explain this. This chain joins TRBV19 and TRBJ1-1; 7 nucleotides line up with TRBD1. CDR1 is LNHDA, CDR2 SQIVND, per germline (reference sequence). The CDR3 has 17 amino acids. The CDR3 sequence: CASTPFLRRGHNIEAFF. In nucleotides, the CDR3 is TGTGCCAGTACCCCGTTTTTGAGGAGGGGGCATAACATTGAAGCTTTCTTT.

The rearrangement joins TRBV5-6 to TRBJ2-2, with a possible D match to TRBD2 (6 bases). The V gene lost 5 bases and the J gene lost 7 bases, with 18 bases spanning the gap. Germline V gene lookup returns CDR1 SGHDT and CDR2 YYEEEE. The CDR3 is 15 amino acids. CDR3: CASSPRGRGGGELFF. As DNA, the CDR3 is TGTGCCAGCAGTCCTCGGGGCCGGGGAGGCGGGGAGCTGTTTTTT.